This T cell receptor beta chain was recovered during a study of cytomegalovirus exposure and HLA in healthy donors. Study at large: The Caucasian-associated ancestry cluster held roughly 80% of over 350 genotyped donors.

Both 60 Vbeta primers and 13 Jbeta primers went into the PCR. Assay used: immunoSEQ multiplex PCR; TCRdb lists only in-frame clones, some missing. The data contain about 150,000 clones, about 88% of them singletons. Deletions cut 1 base from V and 0 bases from J, with 10 bases between. This CDR3 has 16 amino acids. Per the germline V gene, CDR1 is SGHTA and CDR2 is FQGTGA. This rearrangement joins TRBV7-3 to TRBJ2-1, with TRBD2 as a possible D gene (6 bases). The source is a man aged 25 to 45 in good health and CMV-seropositive. Material: PBMCs. DNA of the CDR3: TGTGCCAGCAGCTTAATTGGTAGCGGCTCCTACAATGAGCAGTTCTTC. It encodes CASSLIGSGSYNEQFF.